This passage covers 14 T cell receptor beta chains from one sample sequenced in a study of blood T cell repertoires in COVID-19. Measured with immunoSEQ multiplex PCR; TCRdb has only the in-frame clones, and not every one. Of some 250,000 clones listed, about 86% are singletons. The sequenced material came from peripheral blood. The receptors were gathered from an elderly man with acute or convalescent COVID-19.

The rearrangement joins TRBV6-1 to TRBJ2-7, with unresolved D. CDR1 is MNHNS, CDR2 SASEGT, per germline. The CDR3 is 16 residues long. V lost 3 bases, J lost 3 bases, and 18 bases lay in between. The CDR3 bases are TGTGCCAGCAGTGATAGGTCCCGAAGCGTAGGCTACGAGCAGTACTTC. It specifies CASSDRSRSVGYEQYF.

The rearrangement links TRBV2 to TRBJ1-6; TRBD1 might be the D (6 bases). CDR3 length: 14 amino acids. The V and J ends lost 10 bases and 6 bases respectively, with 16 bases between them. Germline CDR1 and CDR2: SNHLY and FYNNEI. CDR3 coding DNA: TGTGCCACCCGAGACAGGTTATCTAATTCACCCCTCCACTTT. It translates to CATRDRLSNSPLHF. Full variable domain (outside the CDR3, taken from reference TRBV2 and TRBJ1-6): EPEVTQTPSHQVTQMGQEVILRCVPISNHLYFYWYRQILGQKVEFLVSFYNNEISEKSEIFDDQFSVERPDGSNFTLKIRSTKLEDSAMYFCATRDRLSNSPLHFGNGTRLTVT.

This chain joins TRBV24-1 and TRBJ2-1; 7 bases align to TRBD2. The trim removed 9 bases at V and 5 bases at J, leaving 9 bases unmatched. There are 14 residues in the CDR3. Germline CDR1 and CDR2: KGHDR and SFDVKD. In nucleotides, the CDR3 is TGTGCCACCTCGCGAGCGGGATCACACAATGAGCAGTTCTTC. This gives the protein CATSRAGSHNEQFF.

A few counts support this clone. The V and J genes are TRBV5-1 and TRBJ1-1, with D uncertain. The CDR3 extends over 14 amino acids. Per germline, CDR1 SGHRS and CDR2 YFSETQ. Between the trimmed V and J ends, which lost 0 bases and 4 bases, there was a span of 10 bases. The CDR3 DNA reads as TGCGCCAGCAGCTTGGTCGGGAAGGTCACTGAAGCTTTCTTT. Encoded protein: CASSLVGKVTEAFF.

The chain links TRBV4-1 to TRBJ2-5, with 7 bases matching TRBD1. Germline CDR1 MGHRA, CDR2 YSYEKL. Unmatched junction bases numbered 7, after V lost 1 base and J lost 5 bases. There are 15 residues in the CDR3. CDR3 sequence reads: CASSQGEQGRETQYF. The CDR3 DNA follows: TGCGCCAGCAGCCAAGGGGAACAGGGGCGGGAGACCCAGTACTTC.

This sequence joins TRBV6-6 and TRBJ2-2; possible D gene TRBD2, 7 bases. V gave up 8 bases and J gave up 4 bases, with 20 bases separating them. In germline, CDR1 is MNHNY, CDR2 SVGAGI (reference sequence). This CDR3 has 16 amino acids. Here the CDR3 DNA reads TGTGCCAGCCGAGGGAGGGGGGTTGAGAGCACCGGGGAGCTGTTTTTT. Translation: CASRGRGVESTGELFF.

The CDR3 DNA follows: TGTGCCAGCAGCTTAGCACAAAAGGGGGGGATCTATGGCTACACCTTC. Translated, it gives CASSLAQKGGIYGYTF. The chain links TRBV7-8 to TRBJ1-2, with D perhaps matching TRBD1 (6 bases). Germline-derived CDR1 and CDR2 are SGHVS and FQNEAQ. The CDR3 is 16 residues long. The V gene lost 0 bases and the J gene lost 4 bases, with 15 bases spanning the gap.

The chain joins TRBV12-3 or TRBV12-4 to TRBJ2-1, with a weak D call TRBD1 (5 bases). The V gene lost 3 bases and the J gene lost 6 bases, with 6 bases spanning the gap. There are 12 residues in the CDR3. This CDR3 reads CASSFQGNEQFF. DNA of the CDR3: TGTGCCAGCAGTTTTCAGGGCAATGAGCAGTTCTTC.

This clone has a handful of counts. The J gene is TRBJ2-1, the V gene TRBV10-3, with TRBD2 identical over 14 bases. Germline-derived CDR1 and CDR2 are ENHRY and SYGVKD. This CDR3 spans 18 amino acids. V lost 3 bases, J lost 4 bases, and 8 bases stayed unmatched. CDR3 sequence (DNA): TGTGCCATCAGTGACCGACTAGCGGGGGGGCTGGGGTACAATGAGCAGTTCTTC. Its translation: CAISDRLAGGLGYNEQFF.

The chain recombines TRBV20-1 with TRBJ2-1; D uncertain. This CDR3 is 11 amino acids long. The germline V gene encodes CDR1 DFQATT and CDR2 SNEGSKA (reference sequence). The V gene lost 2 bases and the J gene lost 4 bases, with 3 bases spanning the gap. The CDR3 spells CSARSYNEQFF. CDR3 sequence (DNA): TGCAGTGCTAGATCTTACAATGAGCAGTTCTTC.

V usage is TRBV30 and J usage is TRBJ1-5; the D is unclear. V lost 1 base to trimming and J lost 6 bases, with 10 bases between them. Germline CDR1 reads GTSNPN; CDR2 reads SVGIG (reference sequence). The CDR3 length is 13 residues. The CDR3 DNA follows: TGTGCCTGGAGTGAAGTCCGCGGTCAGCCCCAGCATTTT. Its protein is CAWSEVRGQPQHF.

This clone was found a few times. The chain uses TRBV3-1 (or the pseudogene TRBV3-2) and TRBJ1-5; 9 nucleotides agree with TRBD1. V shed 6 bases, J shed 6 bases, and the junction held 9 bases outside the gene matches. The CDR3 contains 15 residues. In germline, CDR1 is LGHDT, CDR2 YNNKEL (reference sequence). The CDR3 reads CASSQQGARGQPQHF. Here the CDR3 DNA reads TGTGCCAGCAGTCAACAGGGGGCGCGAGGTCAGCCCCAGCATTTT.

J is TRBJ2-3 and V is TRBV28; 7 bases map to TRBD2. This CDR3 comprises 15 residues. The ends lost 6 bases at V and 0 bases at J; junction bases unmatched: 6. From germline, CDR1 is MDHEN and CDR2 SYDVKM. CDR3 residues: CASSPRAGSTDTQYF. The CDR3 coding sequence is TGTGCCAGCAGCCCCCGAGCGGGAAGCACAGATACGCAGTATTTT. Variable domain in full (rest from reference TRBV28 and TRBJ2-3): DVKVTQSSRYLVKRTGEKVFLECVQDMDHENMFWYRQDPGLGLRLIYFSYDVKMKEKGDIPEGYSVSREKKERFSLILESASTNQTSMYLCASSPRAGSTDTQYFGPGTRLTVL.

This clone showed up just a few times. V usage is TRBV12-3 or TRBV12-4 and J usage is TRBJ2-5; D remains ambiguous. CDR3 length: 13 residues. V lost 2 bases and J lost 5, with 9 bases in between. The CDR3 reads CASSLSGLETQYF. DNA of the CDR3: TGTGCCAGCAGTTTATCCGGGTTGGAGACCCAGTACTTC.